The 8 T cell receptor beta chains in this list originate from one sample, sequenced in a study of T cells in Graves' hyperthyroidism and ophthalmopathy (dated by TCRdb to between 2018 and 2021). Library creation used multiplex PCR. These reads were obtained on an Illumina HiSeq 2000. The TCR beta CDR3 regions were amplified from the RNA transcripts. For the first round of RT-PCR on the TCR CDR3, the HTBI primer set was used together with the Qiagen OneStep RT-PCR kit. TCRdb trimmed the raw reads at Q25, called clones with MiXCR and kept productive beta chains. Duplicate CDR3 protein sequences are folded into a single record with the most common DNA and genes. The sample profile shows under 300,000 distinct CDR3 sequences; over 20% of them were found once. The ten largest clones add up to 64% of the sample. The sample comprised blood. These receptors originate from a man younger than 45 with Graves' ophthalmopathy.

The V call is TRBV20-1, the J call TRBJ1-4, with 10 positions matching TRBD1. V lost 5 bases, J lost 5 bases, and 5 bases stayed unmatched. The CDR3 extends over 14 amino acids. The germline gives CDR1 DFQATT, CDR2 SNEGSKA (reference sequence). The CDR3 DNA sequence: TGCAGTGCTGCTCCGGGACAGGGGAATGAAAAACTGTTTTTT. This gives the protein CSAAPGQGNEKLFF.

This clonotype was seen a few times. The chain has TRBV6-5 and TRBJ1-2, with 8 bases matching TRBD1. The CDR3 has 15 residues. Germline values: CDR1 MNHEY, CDR2 SVGAGI. With 2 bases clipped from V and 2 bases from J, the junction kept 4 bases outside the gene matches. Written as DNA, the CDR3 is TGTGCCAGCAGTTACGGGACAGGCCTCAACTATGGCTACACCTTC. Residues: CASSYGTGLNYGYTF.

This clonotype was seen a handful of times. V is TRBV20-1 and J is TRBJ2-1, with D unresolved. This CDR3 is built from 10 residues. Germline V gene lookup returns CDR1 DFQATT and CDR2 SNEGSKA (reference sequence). With 5 bases removed from V and 7 bases from J, the gap between germline ends came to 6 bases. Written as DNA, the CDR3 is TGCAGTGCTCAGAAGAATGAGCAGTTCTTC. Residues: CSAQKNEQFF.

This clonotype was picked up many times. The chain employs TRBV18 and TRBJ2-3, with no clear D. Germline V gives CDR1 KGHSH, CDR2 LQKENI. Trimming left V 3 bases short and J 4 bases short, with 14 bases between. This CDR3 has 15 amino acids. The CDR3 is CASSPASRVSDTQYF. The DNA of the CDR3 is TGTGCCAGCTCACCGGCCAGTCGGGTATCAGATACGCAGTATTTT.

The V and J genes are TRBV5-1 and TRBJ2-1; 9 positions agree with TRBD1. V shed 4 bases and J 6 bases; nucleotides not matched to a gene: 8. Germline-derived CDR1 and CDR2 are SGHRS and YFSETQ. The CDR3 covers 15 residues. CDR3: CASSPYRGPGNEQFF. The DNA of the CDR3 is TGCGCCAGCAGCCCCTACAGGGGGCCAGGCAATGAGCAGTTCTTC.

This clonotype was recorded many times. The chain joins TRBV6-1 to TRBJ2-5; D is undetermined. Germline-derived CDR1 and CDR2 are MNHNS and SASEGT. CDR3 size: 13 residues. V was clipped by 10 bases and J by 4 bases, with 16 bases between them. Here the CDR3 DNA reads TGTGCCACCCGAATCATATCGACAGAGACCCAGTACTTC. Translating gives CATRIISTETQYF.

The genes are TRBV5-1 and TRBJ2-7; the D gene is possibly TRBD2 (5 bases). V was cut by 3 bases and J by 3 bases, with 13 bases left in between. This CDR3 spans 14 amino acids. Germline CDR1 and CDR2: SGHRS and YFSETQ. CDR3 amino acids: CASSSAGGRYEQYF. The CDR3 DNA reads as TGCGCCAGCAGCTCCGCGGGTGGACGCTACGAGCAGTACTTC.

This clonotype was seen more than once but under ten times. This chain links TRBV7-8 with TRBJ2-1; TRBD1 or TRBD2 may be the D gene (6 bases each). The length of the CDR3 is 13 residues. V was shortened by 6 bases and J by 8 bases, with 14 bases between the two germline ends. Germline V gene data show CDR1 as SGHVS and CDR2 as FQNEAQ. In DNA, the CDR3 is TGTGCCAGCAGGTTGGGGGGCGGGGATGAGCAGTTCTTC. This translates into CASRLGGGDEQFF.